The 32 T cell receptor beta chains below come from one sample, sequenced in a study of T cell changes during pregnancy in multiple sclerosis. Repertoires were generated with immunoSEQ multiplex PCR, while TCRdb's copy carries only in-frame clones and drops some. The data hold around 36,000 clones, with just over 90% observed a single time. Sample: peripheral blood, taken before pregnancy. The receptors originated from a female donor with multiple sclerosis, enrolled in a pregnancy study.

For the CDR3, the DNA is TGTGCCAGCAGTCCAACAGGTGCAAGCTCCTACAATGAGCAGTTCTTC. Its translation is CASSPTGASSYNEQFF. V gene TRBV4-2 combines with J gene TRBJ2-1; a weak D match, TRBD1 (5 bases). Germline V gene lookup returns CDR1 LGHNA and CDR2 YNFKEQ. The V end was cut by 6 bases, the J end by 0 bases, with 15 bases between. This CDR3 region has 16 residues.

The chain has TRBV5-6 and TRBJ2-7; 10 positions agree with TRBD1. Unmatched junction bases numbered 4, after V lost 4 bases and J lost 3 bases. The CDR3 covers 14 residues. Per the germline V gene, CDR1 is SGHDT and CDR2 is YYEEEE. In DNA, the CDR3 is TGTGCCAGCAGCGCTCGGACAGGGGGCTACGAGCAGTACTTC. This gives the protein CASSARTGGYEQYF. Filled out from reference TRBV5-6 and TRBJ2-7, the complete variable domain reads DAGVTQSPTHLIKTRGQQVTLRCSPKSGHDTVSWYQQALGQGPQFIFQYYEEEERQRGNFPDRFSGHQFPNYSSELNVNALLLGDSALYLCASSARTGGYEQYFGPGTRLTVT.

The chain employs TRBV7-3 and TRBJ2-2, with a possible D match to TRBD2 (5 bases). The germline V gene has CDR1 SGHTA and CDR2 FQGTGA. Trimming shortened V by 2 bases and J by 0 bases, and 10 bases separated the two germline ends. The CDR3 consists of 16 residues. CDR3 sequence: CASSLSPDSNTGELFF. The CDR3 DNA follows: TGTGCCAGCAGCTTATCCCCGGACTCGAACACCGGGGAGCTGTTTTTT. The variable domain in full, with the rest retrieved from reference TRBV7-3 and TRBJ2-2, is GAGVSQTPSNKVTEKGKYVELRCDPISGHTALYWYRQSLGQGPEFLIYFQGTGAADDSGLPNDRFFAVRPEGSVSTLKIQRTERGDSAVYLCASSLSPDSNTGELFFGEGSRLTVL.

As for this clone: This CDR3 is also generated by other DNA sequences in the sample. V usage is TRBV25-1 and J usage is TRBJ2-1, with D perhaps matching TRBD2 (6 bases). V lost 6 bases to trimming and J lost 6 bases, with 18 bases between them. The CDR3 is made up of 15 amino acids. Germline V lookup: CDR1 MGHDK, CDR2 SYGVNS. For the CDR3, the DNA is TGTGCCAGCAGCGAGTGGCTGGGAGGCGGCAATGAGCAGTTCTTC. Amino acid sequence: CASSEWLGGGNEQFF.

This clone was seen only once. V usage is TRBV6-4 and J usage is TRBJ2-1; 7 nucleotides agree with TRBD2. This CDR3 spans 14 amino acids. The germline gives CDR1 MRHNA, CDR2 SNTAGT. V shed 6 bases, J shed 7 bases, and the junction held 9 bases outside the gene matches. The CDR3 DNA is TGTGCCAGCAGGCGGGAGTGGGCGACGAATGAGCAGTTCTTC. This encodes CASRREWATNEQFF.

This clone was detected once. The CDR3 spells CASSLLAGGPNTGELFF. DNA of the CDR3: TGTGCCAGCAGTTTACTAGCGGGAGGACCAAACACCGGGGAGCTGTTTTTT. The rearrangement uses TRBV28 and TRBJ2-2, with 11 bases matching TRBD2. CDR1 and CDR2 from the germline V gene are MDHEN and SYDVKM. V gave up 2 bases and J gave up 2 bases; unmatched junction bases: 4. This CDR3 contains 17 residues. Based on the CDR3 plus reference TRBV28 and TRBJ2-2, the full variable domain is DVKVTQSSRYLVKRTGEKVFLECVQDMDHENMFWYRQDPGLGLRLIYFSYDVKMKEKGDIPEGYSVSREKKERFSLILESASTNQTSMYLCASSLLAGGPNTGELFFGEGSRLTVL.

The chain combines TRBV7-9 with TRBJ2-3, with TRBD1 matching over 11 bases. V lost 7 bases, J lost 7 bases, and 13 bases stayed unmatched. CDR1 is SEHNR, CDR2 FQNEAQ, per germline (reference sequence). The CDR3 has 16 residues. DNA for the CDR3: TGTGCCAGCACCCTGCTGCTGGGACAGGGGGGAAATACGCAGTATTTT. Translation gives CASTLLLGQGGNTQYF.

V and J are TRBV5-1 and TRBJ2-5; no clear D. V lost 7 bases, J lost 3 bases, and 10 bases lay in between. CDR3 length equals 12 residues. The germline V gene encodes CDR1 SGHRS and CDR2 YFSETQ. The CDR3 DNA reads TGCGCCAGCTGGGCTTGGAAAGAGACCCAGTACTTC. Translation gives CASWAWKETQYF.

The V gene is TRBV30, the J gene TRBJ1-3, with D unclear. The V end lost 2 bases, the J end lost 2 bases, and 7 bases lay between the germline ends. Germline CDR1 reads GTSNPN; CDR2 reads SVGIG (reference sequence). This CDR3 contains 13 residues. The CDR3 sequence: CAWSLSTGNTIYF. As DNA, the CDR3 is TGTGCCTGGAGTTTGAGTACTGGAAACACCATATATTTT.

J is TRBJ2-7 and V is TRBV27; 7 bases line up with TRBD1. The V gene end was trimmed by 3 bases and the J gene end by 4 bases; junction bases not matched to a gene: 3. The CDR3 length is 13 residues. Per germline, CDR1 MNHEY and CDR2 SMNVEV (reference sequence). The CDR3 reads CASSFDREYEQYF. The CDR3 DNA reads TGTGCCAGCAGTTTTGACAGGGAGTACGAGCAGTACTTC.

J is TRBJ2-3 and V is TRBV28; 9 nucleotides line up with TRBD2. This CDR3 has 15 residues. The germline V gene encodes CDR1 MDHEN and CDR2 SYDVKM. The V segment lost 4 bases and the J segment 2 bases; nucleotides outside the gene matches: 4. The CDR3 region is CASSSTSGLTDTQYF. In nucleotides, the CDR3 is TGTGCCAGCAGTTCCACTAGCGGGCTCACAGATACGCAGTATTTT.

The genes are TRBV6-5 and TRBJ1-1; possible D gene TRBD1, 6 bases. V lost 10 bases and J lost 3, with 15 bases in between. Germline V lookup: CDR1 MNHEY, CDR2 SVGAGI. The CDR3 extends over 13 amino acids. CDR3 region: CATRTGKDTEAFF. CDR3 in DNA: TGTGCCACACGTACAGGGAAAGACACTGAAGCTTTCTTT.

V usage is TRBV6-6 and J usage is TRBJ1-5, with D tentatively TRBD1 (5 bases). The CDR3 covers 13 residues. The germline gives CDR1 MNHNY, CDR2 SVGAGI (reference sequence). V shed 5 bases and J shed 7 bases, with 12 bases lying between them. The CDR3: CASSPFGGQPQHF. The CDR3, as DNA: TGTGCCAGCAGTCCCTTCGGGGGGCAGCCCCAGCATTTT.

This clone was observed a handful of times. The gene calls are TRBV18 and TRBJ2-7; 9 bases align to TRBD1. This CDR3 has 14 residues. The V segment lost 4 bases and the J segment 6 bases; nucleotides outside the gene matches: 7. CDR1 is KGHSH, CDR2 LQKENI, per germline. CDR3 amino acids: CASSRRDRDAEQYF. CDR3 in DNA: TGTGCCAGCTCACGCAGGGACAGGGATGCCGAGCAGTACTTC.

The V and J genes are TRBV4-1 and TRBJ1-4; D not certain. The CDR3 has 14 residues. Germline V gene lookup returns CDR1 MGHRA and CDR2 YSYEKL. The ends were cut back, 1 base at V and 6 bases at J, with 9 bases in the middle. The CDR3, as DNA: TGCGCCAGCAGCCAAGTCCAGGTTTATGAAAAACTGTTTTTT. Protein product: CASSQVQVYEKLFF.

The chain links TRBV2 to TRBJ1-1; D possibly corresponds to TRBD1 (5 bases). The V end lost 5 bases, the J end lost 4 bases, and 14 bases lay between the germline ends. The CDR3 contains 14 residues. CDR1 SNHLY and CDR2 FYNNEI come from the germline V gene. CDR3 residues: CASSPNSGGTEAFF. The DNA for the CDR3 is TGTGCCAGCAGTCCCAATTCGGGGGGCACTGAAGCTTTCTTT.

This chain links TRBV7-3 with TRBJ1-5; D is unclear. Germline V gene lookup returns CDR1 SGHTA and CDR2 FQGTGA. V was clipped by 5 bases and J by 4 bases, with 9 bases between them. The CDR3 runs to 13 residues. The CDR3 sequence: CASSPGRNQPQHF. The CDR3 DNA is TGTGCCAGCAGCCCGGGGAGGAATCAGCCCCAGCATTTT.

V usage is TRBV30 and J usage is TRBJ2-6, with TRBD2 matching 7 bases. The V gene's germline CDR1 is GTSNPN and CDR2 SVGIG (reference sequence). This CDR3 has 15 amino acids. V gave up 6 bases and J gave up 0 bases; unmatched junction bases: 5. The CDR3 spells CACSGSSSGANVLTF. The CDR3 region has the DNA TGTGCCTGTAGCGGGTCGAGCTCTGGGGCCAACGTCCTGACTTTC.

V gene TRBV10-3 combines with J gene TRBJ2-7; perhaps TRBD2 as D (5 bases). There are 16 residues in the CDR3. The V end lost 0 bases, the J end lost 3 bases, and 15 bases lay between the germline ends. The V gene's germline CDR1 is ENHRY and CDR2 SYGVKD. The CDR3 nucleotides are TGTGCCATCAGTGAGTCGAACGGGATAAATATCTACGAGCAGTACTTC. Encoded protein: CAISESNGINIYEQYF.

V gene TRBV5-6 combines with J gene TRBJ2-3, with 12 bases fitting TRBD2. Germline trimming cut 4 bases from V and 2 bases from J; bases unmatched to any gene: 5. The CDR3 has 16 amino acids. From germline, CDR1 is SGHDT and CDR2 YYEEEE. This CDR3 reads CASSRGLAGITDTQYF. The CDR3 bases are TGTGCCAGCAGCCGCGGACTAGCGGGAATCACAGATACGCAGTATTTT. The full variable domain, in which reference TRBV5-6 and TRBJ2-3 provide the parts outside the CDR3, is DAGVTQSPTHLIKTRGQQVTLRCSPKSGHDTVSWYQQALGQGPQFIFQYYEEEERQRGNFPDRFSGHQFPNYSSELNVNALLLGDSALYLCASSRGLAGITDTQYFGPGTRLTVL.

The chain employs TRBV10-3 and TRBJ1-5; 7 positions agree with TRBD1. The germline V gene has CDR1 ENHRY and CDR2 SYGVKD. This CDR3 contains 17 residues. Unmatched junction bases numbered 9, after V lost 4 bases and J lost 0 bases. CDR3 sequence: CAISGPGTVYSNQPQHF. CDR3 nucleotide sequence: TGTGCCATCAGTGGCCCCGGGACAGTTTATAGCAATCAGCCCCAGCATTTT.

The J gene is TRBJ2-1, the V gene TRBV7-3; possible D gene TRBD1, 6 bases. The CDR3 spans 14 residues. Germline CDR1 reads SGHTA; CDR2 reads FQGTGA. Trimming took off 2 bases at V and 5 bases at J, with 10 bases between the two ends. CDR3 in DNA: TGTGCCAGCAGCTTACAGGGGTTGAACAATGAGCAGTTCTTC. Translating gives CASSLQGLNNEQFF.

This clone showed up just once. V is TRBV7-3 and J is TRBJ2-7; 10 nucleotides align to TRBD1. V was clipped by 5 bases and J by 4 bases; unmatched bases: 8. This CDR3 contains 15 residues. CDR1 is SGHTA and CDR2 is FQGTGA in the germline V gene. The CDR3 sequence: CASSHAGTGVYEQYF. CDR3 in DNA: TGTGCCAGCAGCCACGCCGGGACAGGGGTATACGAGCAGTACTTC.

The V call is TRBV6-1, the J call TRBJ1-2; D is unclear. The CDR3 has 14 residues. Germline CDR1 MNHNS, CDR2 SASEGT. Trimming removed 0 bases at V and 1 base at J, with 6 bases between. The CDR3 sequence: CASSEAGSNYGYTF. As DNA, the CDR3 is TGTGCCAGCAGTGAAGCGGGGAGTAACTATGGCTACACCTTC.

The chain employs TRBV10-3 and TRBJ2-2; perhaps TRBD2 as D (6 bases). The CDR3 runs to 16 residues. Germline loops: CDR1 ENHRY, CDR2 SYGVKD. V lost 4 bases, J lost 1 base, and 13 bases lay in between. CDR3 DNA: TGTGCCATCAGTGTCGCGGGACTCCAGAACACCGGGGAGCTGTTTTTT. Translating it yields CAISVAGLQNTGELFF.

The chain employs TRBV7-9 and TRBJ1-2; D is ambiguous. This CDR3 spans 12 amino acids. The germline CDR1 and CDR2 sequences are SEHNR and FQNEAQ (reference sequence). V was pared by 4 bases and J by 2 bases, with 5 bases between. Written as DNA, the CDR3 is TGTGCCAGCAGCTCCGGGAACTATGGCTACACCTTC. It translates to CASSSGNYGYTF.

J is TRBJ2-5 and V is TRBV4-1; 8 nucleotides match TRBD2. V was clipped by 0 bases and J by 7 bases; unmatched bases: 13. Germline V gene lookup returns CDR1 MGHRA and CDR2 YSYEKL. The CDR3 totals 17 residues. In DNA form, the CDR3 reads TGCGCCAGCAGCCAAGATAGGACCGGGACTAGTGGATCGACCCAGTACTTC. It translates to CASSQDRTGTSGSTQYF.

A single count supports this clone. The CDR3 DNA is TGTGCCAGCTCACCATCGGCCCAGGGGAACACTGAAGCTTTCTTT. Translated, it gives CASSPSAQGNTEAFF. The chain has TRBV18 and TRBJ1-1; the D gene is possibly TRBD1 (5 bases). This CDR3 region has 15 residues. V lost 2 bases and J lost 1, with 11 bases in between. CDR1 and CDR2 (germline): KGHSH, LQKENI.

The chain links TRBV18 to TRBJ2-5; TRBD1 matches 8 bases. The CDR3 covers 15 residues. In germline, CDR1 is KGHSH, CDR2 LQKENI. J lost 5 bases, V lost 5 bases, and 10 bases had no gene match. CDR3 coding DNA: TGTGCCAGCTCATCGACACAGGGGGTAGTGGAGACCCAGTACTTC. Its translation: CASSSTQGVVETQYF.

J is TRBJ2-4 and V is TRBV7-2; TRBD2 aligns across 7 bases. CDR1 and CDR2 (germline): SGHTA, FQGNSA. CDR3 length: 15 amino acids. V shed 3 bases and J 3 bases; nucleotides not matched to a gene: 5. This CDR3 reads CASSLGGLGKNIQYF. The DNA for the CDR3 is TGTGCCAGCAGCTTGGGGGGGTTAGGCAAAAACATTCAGTACTTC.

The V and J genes are TRBV2 and TRBJ2-5, with D possibly TRBD1 on 5 matching bases. Germline V lookup: CDR1 SNHLY, CDR2 FYNNEI. The CDR3 consists of 13 residues. Trimming took 7 bases from V and 2 from J, leaving 11 bases between them. CDR3 DNA sequence: TGTGCCAGCAAAAGACAGCCACAAGAGACCCAGTACTTC. Its protein product is CASKRQPQETQYF. Drawing the rest from reference TRBV2 and TRBJ2-5, the complete variable domain is EPEVTQTPSHQVTQMGQEVILRCVPISNHLYFYWYRQILGQKVEFLVSFYNNEISEKSEIFDDQFSVERPDGSNFTLKIRSTKLEDSAMYFCASKRQPQETQYFGPGTRLLVL.

The chain is built from TRBV12-2 and TRBJ1-1; the table names TRBD1, a call not compared with the DNA. TRBV12-2 has pseudogene status. The CDR3 is made up of 13 amino acids. In DNA form, the CDR3 reads TGTGCAAGTCGCTTAGGACAAAACACTGAAGCTTTCTTT. This translates into CASRLGQNTEAFF.